This T cell receptor (beta chain) was recovered during a study of prognosis after radiotherapy for stage I lung cancer. Study-level information: A handful of patients developed distant metastases (median 7 months) after radiotherapy; some 15 showed no significant progression.

This CDR3 comprises 15 residues. The V gene lost 5 bases and the J gene lost 3 bases, with 13 bases spanning the gap. This clonotype is medium-sized within its sample. Its antigen is unidentified. Whole-study findings and limits: Reportedly, the usage of TRBV and TRBJ genes was not the same in patients with and without metastases. With medians of approximately 9,100 versus 7,200, unique TCR clone counts fell after stereotactic body radiation therapy.

TCR beta CDR3 was amplified from genomic DNA by two-round multiplex PCR. Gene-specific primers for each TRBV and TRBJ gene drove first-round PCR. TCRdb reanalysed the multiplex PCR reads using MiXCR and keeps one entry per CDR3 protein. The table includes 23,000 or so distinct CDR3 sequences, 35% to 40% detected once. The chain uses TRBV12-3 or TRBV12-4 and TRBJ2-2; D gene uncertain. This receptor was identified in a donor over 45 with non-small cell lung cancer. The sequences come from PBMCs, collected before or after stereotactic body radiation therapy (not recorded which). In DNA form, the CDR3 reads TGTGCCAGCAGTCTAGACATGCGTTACACCGGGGAGCTGTTTTTT. Amino acid sequence: CASSLDMRYTGELFF.